This T cell receptor (beta chain) was identified in a study of neurological immune-mediated disorders (dated by TCRdb to the late 2010s). With regard to the full study: Of the approximately 34 multiple sclerosis patients, some 30 had relapsing-remitting MS and 3 had secondary progressive MS. The cohort was made up of about 66 subjects, consisting of about 14 HAM/TSP patients, 34 multiple sclerosis patients and 20 healthy controls. Longitudinal samples, technical triplicates and paired sorted CD4+ and CD8+ T-cell subsets, alongside PBMC samples, were included among the approximately 99 TCR-beta libraries. Peripheral blood TCR-beta repertoires from HTLV-I-associated myelopathy (HAM/TSP) patients, multiple sclerosis patients and healthy controls were compared by UMI-based sequencing.

There are many counts of this clonotype. Its target antigen remains unknown. The junction and the germline gene differ at one end; a read error may be behind it. Points the paper makes about the study in general: TCR clonal expansion was highest in HAM/TSP patients and lowest in MS patients, with MS patients falling below even healthy controls. No identical CDR3 amino acid sequences were found to be shared among expanded clones across subjects, suggesting that TCR-beta repertoires were private in all groups. The MS cluster showed no association with clinical or MRI features, and the authors stated that larger cohorts are needed. Repertoires from 18 of 34 MS patients were grouped by phylogenetic analysis into a cluster of related CDR3 sequences, suggesting a possible repertoire-level signature.

Libraries from unsorted PBMCs were made from 2 million PBMCs kept in RNAlater at -80 degrees C until RNA extraction. The multiple sclerosis patients were enrolled in a US clinical protocol that evaluated disease progression with magnetic resonance imaging. Peripheral blood was subjected to Ficoll-Hypaque density gradient centrifugation to isolate PBMCs, which were then cryopreserved in liquid nitrogen. cDNA was synthesized by template-switch 5'RACE using a primer with a 10-nucleotide random unique molecular identifier that tagged each TCR transcript. Every sequencing run yielded over 170 million TCR-beta sequences covering 15-18 subjects. The RNeasy kit was used to extract total RNA. TCR-beta VDJ regions were amplified with primers for the TCR constant region and the 5'RACE anchor, using the KAPA Real-time Library Amplification kit. Sample indexes and Illumina adaptors were added in a first PCR, after which library yield was increased in a second PCR. After purification with Ampure beads, the TCR product of roughly 650 bp was size-selected on a 2% E-gel SizeSelection system. Before pooling, libraries had their quality checked on a Bioanalyzer, their concentration measured with Qubit, and their quantity determined with the Kapa Library Quantification kit. An Illumina HiSeq 2500 sequenced the libraries paired-end 2 x 150 bp. To increase sequence diversity, about 24-32% phiX was spiked into each library pool. The authors' pipeline ran thus. Quality-filtered reads were processed with the UMI-based MiGEC pipeline, which removed over 75% of raw TCR sequences during error correction. VDJ genes were aligned to IMGT germline references, and clonotypes were defined by unique CDR3 amino acid sequence plus V-J genes. Clonal expansion, Shannon diversity, and CDR3 relatedness (CalcPairwiseDistances, ClusterSamples) were evaluated with VDJtools, and phylogenetic trees were built with CLCbio workbench. A clone was classed as expanded if it had 8 or more unique UMIs, a cutoff based on coefficient-of-variation modelling across technical triplicates. TCRdb passed the public sequencing reads through fastp at Q25 and MiXCR, retaining productive beta sequences. One record per CDR3 amino acid sequence lists the most common genes and DNA. The V and J calls follow TCRdb's processing rather than the paper's. In all, the sample holds under 70,000 distinct CDR3 sequences, and 3% to 4% of those were seen once. The ten largest clones take up 5.2% of the sample.

The receptor comes from a woman between 45 and 60 years old with multiple sclerosis. The specimen sequenced was PBMCs.

The CDR3 region: CASSSLRRVVF. The sequenced DNA is TGTGCCAGCAGCTCATTGAGGAGGGTAGTCTTT. The chain is assembled from TRBV7-2 and TRBJ1-1; no D gene can be assigned with confidence. The CDR1 and CDR2 encoded by the germline V gene are SGHTA and FQGNSA. Including cysteine and phenylalanine, the CDR3 has 11 amino acids. Kept here is only the CDR3 DNA, which spans 33 bases and is read in frame from base 1.